Listed below are T cell receptor beta chains from one sample, sequenced in a study of Tregs in tolerant kidney transplant recipients. The assay was immunoSEQ multiplex PCR, and TCRdb's table has in-frame clones only and misses some. Found here are around 70,000 clones, 92% of them singletons; the top ten hold about 10%. The source material was CD8+ T cells from blood, sampled before the transplant. The receptor set was obtained from a human donor who received a combined kidney and bone marrow transplant. The CDR3 runs from the conserved cysteine through the conserved F or W. The D gene is left open where the match is weak. The listing skips clone size in some rows; elsewhere it reads once, few, many or a size class.

cdr3_nt | cdr3_aa | j_call | d_call | clone_size | v_call
TGTGCCTGGAGTGGGTTACGAGCAGATACGCAGTATTTT | CAWSGLRADTQYF | TRBJ2-3 | NA | NA | TRBV30
TGTGCCAGCAGTTACTCGACAGGGGCCAACTCCTACGAGCAGTACTTC | CASSYSTGANSYEQYF | TRBJ2-7 | TRBD1 | NA | TRBV6-5
TGTGCCAGCAGCGCACTGACTAGCGGGGGGGCCCGCTACAATGAGCAGTTCTTC | CASSALTSGGARYNEQFF | TRBJ2-1 | TRBD2 | NA | TRBV7-9
TGTGCCAGCAGCTTAGACTCCGGGACACCTTCCTACGAGCAGTACTTC | CASSLDSGTPSYEQYF | TRBJ2-7 | NA | once | TRBV7-9
TGTGCCAGCAGTGGACTAGCGGGGGTTAGTGGGGAGACCCAGTACTTC | CASSGLAGVSGETQYF | TRBJ2-5 | NA | NA | TRBV21-1
TGTGCCAGCAGCGTAGTAGGGGTATCGAACACTGAAGCTTTCTTT | CASSVVGVSNTEAFF | TRBJ1-1 | NA | NA | TRBV9
TGTGCCAGCAGTCCCGGGACAGGGGGCTTCAACGAGCAGTACTTC | CASSPGTGGFNEQYF | TRBJ2-7 | TRBD1 | NA | TRBV6-5
TGCGCCAGCAGCCAAGGGACAGGGGCCAATCAGCCCCAGCATTTT | CASSQGTGANQPQHF | TRBJ1-5 | TRBD1 | NA | TRBV4-1
TGTGCCACCCGAGAGGCGAGCTCCTACAATGAGCAGTTCTTC | CATREASSYNEQFF | TRBJ2-1 | NA | NA | TRBV15
TGTGCCAGCAGTTCAGTTGGGACAGGGGAATACATTCAGTACTTC | CASSSVGTGEYIQYF | TRBJ2-4 | TRBD1 | NA | TRBV27
TGTGCCATCTTAGGGGGAGCTAACTATGGCTACACCTTC | CAILGGANYGYTF | TRBJ1-2 | NA | NA | TRBV10-3
TGTGCCAGCAGCCCAACAGGGGGGGGGCACCCCAATGAGCAGTTCTTC | CASSPTGGGHPNEQFF | TRBJ2-1 | NA | NA | TRBV25-1
TGTGCCAGCAGCTTAGCGCCTAAGGGGCAACAGCCCCAGCATTTT | CASSLAPKGQQPQHF | TRBJ1-5 | NA | NA | TRBV7-8
TGTGCCAGCAGTCCTGACAGGGGGCTGGTGCAGTACTTC | CASSPDRGLVQYF | TRBJ2-7 | TRBD1 | NA | TRBV13
TGTGCCAGCAGCTCTTCCCGGGAGCTTACTTCTGGGGCCAACGTCCTGACTTTC | CASSSSRELTSGANVLTF | TRBJ2-6 | NA | NA | TRBV7-9
TGTGCCAGCAGCTTAGACAGGGGGCTGTTCTTC | CASSLDRGLFF | TRBJ2-1 | TRBD1 | NA | TRBV13
TGTGCCAGCAGCGTAGGGGGCCTGGGAACCGGGGAGCTGTTTTTT | CASSVGGLGTGELFF | TRBJ2-2 | NA | once | TRBV9
TGTGCCAGCAGCCCCCGGGACAACTACGAGCAGTACTTC | CASSPRDNYEQYF | TRBJ2-7 | NA | NA | TRBV27
TGTGCCAGCAGCGAGGGACAGGGTTTTGGCTACGAGCAGTACTTC | CASSEGQGFGYEQYF | TRBJ2-7 | TRBD1 | NA | TRBV7-9
TGTGCCAGCAGCTCACAGACCAGGGGCAACACAGATACGCAGTATTTT | CASSSQTRGNTDTQYF | TRBJ2-3 | NA | NA | TRBV13
TGTGCCAGCAGCTTAGAACTAGCGGGAGCCCCACTTCCCTATGAGCAGTACTTC | CASSLELAGAPLPYEQYF | TRBJ2-7 | TRBD2 | once | TRBV7-8
TGTGCCAGCAGTCGGACTAGCGGGCTTAGCTCCTACGAGCAGTACTTC | CASSRTSGLSSYEQYF | TRBJ2-7 | TRBD2 | NA | TRBV7-9
TGTGCCAGTAGTATAGCGGCGAGCGGGGGATCCTACGAGCAGTACTTC | CASSIAASGGSYEQYF | TRBJ2-7 | TRBD2 | NA | TRBV19
TGTGCCAGCAGCCATAGTAGGACTCAAGCCTACGAGCAGTACTTC | CASSHSRTQAYEQYF | TRBJ2-7 | NA | NA | TRBV7-9
TGTGCCAGCAGCGTAGGAGGTAGTACCAATGAGCAGTTCTTC | CASSVGGSTNEQFF | TRBJ2-1 | NA | once | TRBV9
TGTGCCAGCAGCGTTTTGGCGGGATACGAGCAGTACTTC | CASSVLAGYEQYF | TRBJ2-7 | NA | NA | TRBV9
TGTGCCAGCAGCCCGGGACTGGATGAGCAGTTCTTC | CASSPGLDEQFF | TRBJ2-1 | NA | NA | TRBV9
TGTGCCAGCAGTGAATACGACAGGGGGCTAACCTACGAGCAGTACTTC | CASSEYDRGLTYEQYF | TRBJ2-7 | TRBD1 | NA | TRBV6-1
TGTGCCAGCGGGCTACAGGCAACTAATGAAAAACTGTTTTTT | CASGLQATNEKLFF | TRBJ1-4 | NA | NA | TRBV7-9
TGTGCCAGCAGGGGGACAGACCTCGTCTATGGCTACACCTTC | CASRGTDLVYGYTF | TRBJ1-2 | TRBD1 | NA | TRBV2
TGTGCCAGCAGAAACACAGGATTCACCGGGGAGCTGTTTTTT | CASRNTGFTGELFF | TRBJ2-2 | NA | NA | TRBV7-8
TGTGCCAGCAGCTTTCCGGGATTAGACTACGAGCAGTACTTC | CASSFPGLDYEQYF | TRBJ2-7 | NA | NA | TRBV7-9
TGTGCCAGCAGCGCGAGGACAGACAACTATGGCTACACCTTC | CASSARTDNYGYTF | TRBJ1-2 | NA | NA | TRBV13
TGTGCCAGCAGTGACGGACAGAACTACGAGCAGTACTTC | CASSDGQNYEQYF | TRBJ2-7 | NA | few | TRBV6-1
TGTGCCACCAGCAGAGTTAGCGGGAGTTACGAGCAGTACTTC | CATSRVSGSYEQYF | TRBJ2-7 | TRBD2 | NA | TRBV15
TGCGCCAGCAGCCAAGGGTTATTAGCGGGGGGGCACACCGGGGAGCTGTTTTTT | CASSQGLLAGGHTGELFF | TRBJ2-2 | TRBD2 | NA | TRBV4-1
TGTGCCAGCAGCTTAGGGGGCGGCAGGGGATACGAGCAGTACTTC | CASSLGGGRGYEQYF | TRBJ2-7 | NA | NA | TRBV7-6
TGTGCCAGCAGCTTAGGGCAGGGAGGGTACGAGCAGTACTTC | CASSLGQGGYEQYF | TRBJ2-7 | TRBD2 | NA | TRBV11-2
TGCGCCAGCAGTCAATCCACGACTAGCGGGAGAGCCCACGAGCAGTACTTC | CASSQSTTSGRAHEQYF | TRBJ2-7 | TRBD2 | NA | TRBV23-1
TGTGCCAGCCGTGATGGAGGGGGCCCCTACAATGAGCAGTTCTTC | CASRDGGGPYNEQFF | TRBJ2-1 | NA | NA | TRBV27
TGTGCCAGCAGCCCAGGACTAGCGGGAGTGTCAGATACGCAGTATTTT | CASSPGLAGVSDTQYF | TRBJ2-3 | TRBD2 | NA | TRBV7-8
TGCAGTGCTAGACGAGGATACGAGCAGTACTTC | CSARRGYEQYF | TRBJ2-7 | NA | NA | TRBV20-1
TGTGCCAGCAGTTTCCCTAGCGGGGAGTACAATGAGCAGTTCTTC | CASSFPSGEYNEQFF | TRBJ2-1 | TRBD2 | NA | TRBV28
TGTGCCAGCAGCTCCGGGACTAGCGGGAGTGATACGCAGTATTTT | CASSSGTSGSDTQYF | TRBJ2-3 | TRBD2 | NA | TRBV7-8
TGCGCCAGCAGCCAGAGGGTCTCTAGCGGGAGGGGAGATACGCAGTATTTT | CASSQRVSSGRGDTQYF | TRBJ2-3 | TRBD2 | NA | TRBV4-3
TGCGCCAGCAGATCGGAGGGATACGAGCAGTACTTC | CASRSEGYEQYF | TRBJ2-7 | NA | NA | TRBV5-1
TGTGCCAGCAGCTTAGGGGACAGCCTGAACACTGAAGCTTTCTTT | CASSLGDSLNTEAFF | TRBJ1-1 | TRBD1 | NA | TRBV7-2
TGTGCCCGCACAGGGCCCAAAAAGGGTGGGGCCAACGTCCTGACTTTC | CARTGPKKGGANVLTF | TRBJ2-6 | NA | NA | TRBV2
TGTGCCAGCAGCTTTACGGGGGAGAGCTACGAGCAGTACTTC | CASSFTGESYEQYF | TRBJ2-7 | NA | NA | TRBV5-5
TGCGCCAGCAGCTTGGAGCCTAGCGGGGGGGCCGGAGAGACCCAGTACTTC | CASSLEPSGGAGETQYF | TRBJ2-5 | TRBD2 | NA | TRBV5-1
TGTGCCAGCAGCTTAATGGGGACAGGGTTTATCACGGAGCAGTTCTTC | CASSLMGTGFITEQFF | TRBJ2-1 | TRBD1 | NA | TRBV7-3
TGCGCCAGCAGCCACCTACTAGCGGGACTCAATGAGCAGTTCTTC | CASSHLLAGLNEQFF | TRBJ2-1 | TRBD2 | medium-sized | TRBV4-1
TGTGCCTCCCGGACAGGGTGGACTGAAGCTTTCTTT | CASRTGWTEAFF | TRBJ1-1 | TRBD1 | NA | TRBV10-3